The 17 T cell receptor beta chains presented below share a single source sample, sequenced in a study of cytomegalovirus exposure and HLA in healthy donors. With 60 Vbeta and 13 Jbeta primers, the PCR was carried out. TCRdb keeps only in-frame clones here, not all; method: immunoSEQ multiplex PCR. The data contain about 55,000 clones, approximately 80% of them singletons. The sequencing input was PBMCs. The receptor set was obtained from a female donor in good health and CMV-seronegative.

V and J are TRBV4-1 and TRBJ1-2; maybe TRBD1 (5 bases). The germline gives CDR1 MGHRA, CDR2 YSYEKL. Trimming left V 0 bases short and J 4 bases short, with 15 bases between. CDR3 length: 16 residues. The CDR3: CASSQERGERSYGYTF. The DNA for the CDR3 is TGCGCCAGCAGCCAAGAAAGGGGCGAGAGGTCCTATGGCTACACCTTC.

V usage is TRBV28 and J usage is TRBJ2-1, with 13 bases identical to TRBD2. The germline V gene has CDR1 MDHEN and CDR2 SYDVKM. This CDR3 comprises 17 residues. The junction had 10 bases not matched to a gene; V was cut back by 6 bases and J by 5 bases. As DNA, the CDR3 is TGTGCCAGCAGGGGTCTGGGACTAGCGGGAATAAACAATGAGCAGTTCTTC. Translated, it gives CASRGLGLAGINNEQFF.

The rearrangement joins TRBV30 to TRBJ1-5; TRBD1 agrees at 7 bases. J was trimmed by 4 bases and V by 3 bases; bases with no gene match: 3. Germline V gene sequence: CDR1 GTSNPN, CDR2 SVGIG (reference sequence). The CDR3 is made up of 13 amino acids. CDR3 DNA: TGTGCCTGGAGCGCGACAGGGAATCAGCCCCAGCATTTT. Its translation is CAWSATGNQPQHF.

The V call is TRBV9, the J call TRBJ2-3; D remains unclear. V dropped 1 base and J dropped 6 bases, with 18 bases sitting between them. The germline gives CDR1 SGDLS, CDR2 YYNGEE. CDR3 length equals 16 residues. CDR3 sequence reads: CASSVNIGSIADTQYF. CDR3 DNA sequence: TGTGCCAGCAGCGTAAATATCGGGTCAATCGCGGATACGCAGTATTTT.

The V and J genes are TRBV27 and TRBJ1-5; no firm D call. Germline CDR1 reads MNHEY; CDR2 reads SMNVEV (reference sequence). The V end was cut by 2 bases, the J end by 3 bases, with 8 bases between. This CDR3 has 14 residues. In nucleotides, the CDR3 is TGTGCCAGCAGTTTACTCGGTATCAATCAGCCCCAGCATTTT. Protein: CASSLLGINQPQHF.

This clone was recorded a few times. The chain recombines TRBV6-1 with TRBJ2-1, with TRBD2 matching over 8 bases. The trim removed 4 bases at V and 7 bases at J, leaving 9 bases unmatched. The CDR3 is 15 residues long. CDR1 and CDR2 (germline): MNHNS, SASEGT. The CDR3 protein is CASSGIGRAWNEQFF. In nucleotides, the CDR3 is TGTGCCAGCAGTGGGATCGGGAGGGCGTGGAATGAGCAGTTCTTC.

V and J are TRBV4-2 and TRBJ1-6; 7 bases align to TRBD1. The V gene's germline CDR1 is LGHNA and CDR2 YNFKEQ. The junction had 2 bases not matched to a gene; V was cut back by 5 bases and J by 7 bases. This CDR3 has 13 amino acids. As DNA, the CDR3 is TGTGCCAGCAGCACAGGGGACAATTCACCCCTCCACTTT. Its protein product is CASSTGDNSPLHF.

This clone was picked up a small number of times. This rearrangement joins TRBV30 to TRBJ1-2, with D perhaps matching TRBD1 (6 bases). Trimming took 0 bases from V and 8 from J, leaving 16 bases between them. The CDR3 length is 14 residues. Looked up from germline, CDR1 is GTSNPN and CDR2 is SVGIG (reference sequence). The CDR3 DNA is TGTGCCTGGAGTGTACTTCTAGGGGGGGAAGGCTACACCTTC. Encoded protein: CAWSVLLGGEGYTF. The full variable domain, with the rest looked up from reference TRBV30 and TRBJ1-2, is SQTIHQWPATLVQPVGSPLSLECTVEGTSNPNLYWYRQAAGRGLQLLFYSVGIGQISSEVPQNLSASRPQDRQFILSSKKLLLSDSGFYLCAWSVLLGGEGYTFGSGTRLTVV.

The chain is built from TRBV30 and TRBJ2-1, with TRBD2 matching over 15 bases. Trimming cost V 5 bases and J 4 bases; bases outside gene matches: 12. The CDR3 consists of 18 residues. From germline, CDR1 is GTSNPN and CDR2 SVGIG (reference sequence). CDR3 sequence (DNA): TGTGCCTGGTCAATTACCAGGACTAGCGGGGGGGATTACAATGAGCAGTTCTTC. Its translation: CAWSITRTSGGDYNEQFF.

The chain employs TRBV5-6 and TRBJ1-5, with 8 bases that match TRBD1. This CDR3 has 16 amino acids. The V and J ends lost 2 bases and 5 bases, in that order; junction bases with no gene match: 9. Germline V lookup: CDR1 SGHDT, CDR2 YYEEEE. The CDR3 loop is CASSLYGTGSDQPQHF. The DNA for the CDR3 is TGTGCCAGCAGCTTATACGGGACAGGAAGCGATCAGCCCCAGCATTTT. The full variable domain, its missing parts supplied by reference TRBV5-6 and TRBJ1-5, is DAGVTQSPTHLIKTRGQQVTLRCSPKSGHDTVSWYQQALGQGPQFIFQYYEEEERQRGNFPDRFSGHQFPNYSSELNVNALLLGDSALYLCASSLYGTGSDQPQHFGDGTRLSIL.

The chain has TRBV7-2 and TRBJ1-5; 7 bases are shared with TRBD1. V lost 5 bases, J lost 4 bases, and 8 bases stayed unmatched. Germline lookup yields CDR1 SGHTA and CDR2 FQGNSA. The CDR3 is made up of 15 amino acids. This CDR3 is CASSPTGTANQPQHF. The CDR3 region has the DNA TGTGCCAGCAGCCCGACCGGGACAGCTAATCAGCCCCAGCATTTT.

The chain joins TRBV7-9 to TRBJ2-1; no firm D call. Deletions cut 2 bases from V and 6 bases from J, with 5 bases between. In germline, CDR1 is SEHNR, CDR2 FQNEAQ (reference sequence). The CDR3 is 12 amino acids. CDR3 DNA: TGTGCCAGCAGCTTACGTTTCAATGAGCAGTTCTTC. Protein sequence: CASSLRFNEQFF.

This clone was detected only once. The CDR3 nucleotides read TGTGCCAGCAGCTCCTCCCGGGACAATGAGCAGTTCTTC. It specifies CASSSSRDNEQFF. The V gene is TRBV7-3, the J gene TRBJ2-1; no firm D call. The CDR3 is 13 amino acids. The V end was cut by 4 bases, the J end by 5 bases, with 9 bases between. The germline CDR1 and CDR2 sequences are SGHTA and FQGTGA.

The chain links TRBV25-1 to TRBJ2-1; 8 bases fit TRBD2. The CDR3 has 14 residues. CDR1 and CDR2 (germline): MGHDK, SYGVNS. V shed 3 bases, J shed 5 bases, and the junction held 3 bases outside the gene matches. For the CDR3, the DNA is TGTGCCAGCAGTGAGGCGGGGGGAAACAATGAGCAGTTCTTC. This encodes CASSEAGGNNEQFF.

J is TRBJ2-5 and V is TRBV29-1, with unresolved D. V was clipped by 6 bases and J by 0 bases, with 20 bases between them. The V gene's germline CDR1 is SQVTM and CDR2 ANQGSEA. This CDR3 region has 16 residues. The CDR3 DNA sequence: TGCAGCGTACCCCGATCGCGGAAGAAGTACCAAGAGACCCAGTACTTC. As protein: CSVPRSRKKYQETQYF.

This clone was detected only a few times. J is TRBJ1-1 and V is TRBV5-1; D remains unclear. The CDR3 has 14 amino acids. Per the germline V gene, CDR1 is SGHRS and CDR2 is YFSETQ. V lost 2 bases and J 2 bases, leaving 10 bases between the germline ends. CDR3 DNA: TGCGCCAGCAGCTTACGGGAGATCAACACTGAAGCTTTCTTT. Protein sequence: CASSLREINTEAFF.

The CDR3 DNA reads as TGTGCCAGTAGTCGACGGACTAGCGGGGGGGCGGCCGGCTCCTACAATGAGCAGTTCTTC. Protein: CASSRRTSGGAAGSYNEQFF. V and J are TRBV19 and TRBJ2-1; 15 nucleotides line up with TRBD2. With V trimmed by 5 bases and J by 0 bases, 11 bases remained unmatched. Germline V lookup: CDR1 LNHDA, CDR2 SQIVND (reference sequence). The CDR3 loop spans 20 amino acids.